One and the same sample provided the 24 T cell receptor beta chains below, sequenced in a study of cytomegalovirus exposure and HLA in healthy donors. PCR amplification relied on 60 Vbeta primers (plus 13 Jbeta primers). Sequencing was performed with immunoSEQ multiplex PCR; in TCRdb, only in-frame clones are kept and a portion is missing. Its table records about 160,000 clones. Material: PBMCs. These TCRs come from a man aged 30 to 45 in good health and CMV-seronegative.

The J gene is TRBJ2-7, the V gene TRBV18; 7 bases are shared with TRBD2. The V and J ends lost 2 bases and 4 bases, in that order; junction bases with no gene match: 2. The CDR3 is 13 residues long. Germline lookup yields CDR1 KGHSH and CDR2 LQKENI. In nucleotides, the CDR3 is TGTGCCAGCTCACCAGTTAGCGGGTACGAGCAGTACTTC. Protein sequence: CASSPVSGYEQYF.

The CDR3 DNA is TGCGCCAGCAGCGGGGACAGGGCAGGAGGCTACACCTTC. This encodes CASSGDRAGGYTF. The rearrangement joins TRBV5-1 to TRBJ1-2; 9 bases agree with TRBD1. Germline values: CDR1 SGHRS, CDR2 YFSETQ. The CDR3 extends over 13 amino acids. After removal of 4 bases from V and 8 bases from J, the junction contained 6 bases not matched to a gene.

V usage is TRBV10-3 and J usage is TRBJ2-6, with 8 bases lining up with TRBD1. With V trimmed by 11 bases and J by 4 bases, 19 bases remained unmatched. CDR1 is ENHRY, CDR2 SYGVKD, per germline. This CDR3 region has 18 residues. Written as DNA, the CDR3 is TGTGCCTCCACAGCCGGGCAGGGGGCTCCAGGGGGGGCCAACGTCCTGACTTTC. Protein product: CASTAGQGAPGGANVLTF.

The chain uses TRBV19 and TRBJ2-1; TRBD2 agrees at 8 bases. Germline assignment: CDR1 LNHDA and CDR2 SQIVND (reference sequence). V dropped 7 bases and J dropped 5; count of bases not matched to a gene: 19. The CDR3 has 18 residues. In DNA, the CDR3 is TGTGCCAGTAAGGTAAAAAGGGAACTGAGCGGGAGACACAATGAGCAGTTCTTC. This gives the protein CASKVKRELSGRHNEQFF.

CDR3: CATSLGLEPDTQYF. CDR3 DNA sequence: TGTGCCACCAGCCTGGGACTAGAGCCAGATACGCAGTATTTT. V usage is TRBV15 and J usage is TRBJ2-3; 8 nucleotides match TRBD2. The V and J ends lost 5 bases and 4 bases, in that order; junction bases with no gene match: 5. The CDR3 sequence is 14 residues long. Looked up from germline, CDR1 is LNHNV and CDR2 is YYDKDF (reference sequence).

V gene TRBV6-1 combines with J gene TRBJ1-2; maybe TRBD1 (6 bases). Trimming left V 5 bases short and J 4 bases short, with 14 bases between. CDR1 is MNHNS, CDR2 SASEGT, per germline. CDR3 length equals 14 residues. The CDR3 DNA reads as TGTGCCAGCAGTCCTGACAGGCAGAGCTATGGCTACACCTTC. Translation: CASSPDRQSYGYTF.

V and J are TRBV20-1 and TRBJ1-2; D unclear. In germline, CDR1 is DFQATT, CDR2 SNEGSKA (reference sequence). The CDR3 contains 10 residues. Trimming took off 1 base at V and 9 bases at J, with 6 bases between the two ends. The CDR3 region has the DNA TGCAGTGCTAGAGCTATCAGCTACACCTTC. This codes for CSARAISYTF.

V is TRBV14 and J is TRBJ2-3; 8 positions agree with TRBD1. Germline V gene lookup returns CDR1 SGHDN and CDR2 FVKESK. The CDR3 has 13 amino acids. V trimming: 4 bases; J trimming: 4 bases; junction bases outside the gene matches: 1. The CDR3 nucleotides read TGTGCCAGCAGCCTGGACAGGGCAGATACGCAGTATTTT. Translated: CASSLDRADTQYF.

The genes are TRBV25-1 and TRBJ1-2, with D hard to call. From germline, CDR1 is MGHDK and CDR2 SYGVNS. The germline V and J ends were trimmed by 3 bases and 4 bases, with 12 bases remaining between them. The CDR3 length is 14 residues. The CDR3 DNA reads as TGTGCCAGCAGTGATCTTTCAGGTGGCTATGGCTACACCTTC. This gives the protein CASSDLSGGYGYTF.

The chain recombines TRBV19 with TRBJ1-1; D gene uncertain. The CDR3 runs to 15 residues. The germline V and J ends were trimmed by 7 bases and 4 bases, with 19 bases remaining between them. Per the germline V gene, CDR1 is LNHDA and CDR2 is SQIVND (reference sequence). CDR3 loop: CASNPIWAVGTEAFF. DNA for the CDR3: TGTGCCAGTAACCCGATCTGGGCCGTCGGCACTGAAGCTTTCTTT.

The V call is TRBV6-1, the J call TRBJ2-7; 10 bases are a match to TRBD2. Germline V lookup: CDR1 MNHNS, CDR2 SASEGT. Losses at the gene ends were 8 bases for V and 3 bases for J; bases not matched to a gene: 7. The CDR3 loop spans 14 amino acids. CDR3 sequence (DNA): TGTGCCAGCCGCCGGACTAGCGGCATCTACGAGCAGTACTTC. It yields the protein CASRRTSGIYEQYF.

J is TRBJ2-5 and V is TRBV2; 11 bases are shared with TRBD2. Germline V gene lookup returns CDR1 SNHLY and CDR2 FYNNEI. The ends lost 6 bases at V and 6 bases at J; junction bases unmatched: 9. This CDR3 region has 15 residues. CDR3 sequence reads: CASRPKLAGEQTQYF. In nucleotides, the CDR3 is TGTGCCAGCAGGCCCAAACTAGCGGGAGAGCAGACCCAGTACTTC.

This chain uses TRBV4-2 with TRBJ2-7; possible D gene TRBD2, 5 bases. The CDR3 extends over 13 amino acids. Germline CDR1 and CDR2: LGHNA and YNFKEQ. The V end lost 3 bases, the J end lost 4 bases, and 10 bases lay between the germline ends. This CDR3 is CASSQRVSYEQYF. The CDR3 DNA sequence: TGTGCCAGCAGCCAGAGGGTTTCGTACGAGCAGTACTTC.

The CDR3 protein is CASSVGQTYTDTQYF. The CDR3 DNA reads TGTGCCAGCAGTGTGGGACAGACTTACACAGATACGCAGTATTTT. The chain uses TRBV6-1 and TRBJ2-3; 7 positions match TRBD1. The V gene end was trimmed by 4 bases and the J gene end by 2 bases; junction bases not matched to a gene: 6. The length of the CDR3 is 15 residues. Germline CDR1 MNHNS, CDR2 SASEGT.

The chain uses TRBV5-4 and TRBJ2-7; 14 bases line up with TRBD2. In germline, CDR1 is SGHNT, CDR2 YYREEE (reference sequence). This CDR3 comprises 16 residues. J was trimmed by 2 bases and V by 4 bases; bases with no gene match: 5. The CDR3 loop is CASSAGLAGATYEQYF. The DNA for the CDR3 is TGTGCCAGCAGCGCGGGACTAGCGGGAGCCACCTACGAGCAGTACTTC.

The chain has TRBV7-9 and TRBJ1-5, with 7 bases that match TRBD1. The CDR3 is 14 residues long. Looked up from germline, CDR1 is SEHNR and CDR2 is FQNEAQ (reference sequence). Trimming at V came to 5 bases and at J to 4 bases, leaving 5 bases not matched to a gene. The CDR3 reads CASSQTGSNQPQHF. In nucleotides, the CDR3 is TGTGCCAGCAGCCAGACAGGGTCTAATCAGCCCCAGCATTTT. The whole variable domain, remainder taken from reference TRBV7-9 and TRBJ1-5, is DTGVSQNPRHKITKRGQNVTFRCDPISEHNRLYWYRQTLGQGPEFLTYFQNEAQLEKSRLLSDRFSAERPKGSFSTLEIQRTEQGDSAMYLCASSQTGSNQPQHFGDGTRLSIL.

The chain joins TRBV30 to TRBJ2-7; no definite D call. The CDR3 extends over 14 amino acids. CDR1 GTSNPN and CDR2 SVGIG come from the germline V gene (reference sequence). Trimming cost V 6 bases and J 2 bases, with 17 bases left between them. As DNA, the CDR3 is TGTGCCTGCAGCTCAAAAGACTGGCCCTACGAGCAGTACTTC. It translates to CACSSKDWPYEQYF.

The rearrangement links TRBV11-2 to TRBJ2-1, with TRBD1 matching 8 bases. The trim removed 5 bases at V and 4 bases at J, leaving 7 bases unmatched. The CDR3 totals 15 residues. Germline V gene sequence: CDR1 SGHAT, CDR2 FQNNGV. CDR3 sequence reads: CASSPGRGPYNEQFF. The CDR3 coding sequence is TGTGCCAGCAGCCCGGGCAGGGGGCCTTACAATGAGCAGTTCTTC.

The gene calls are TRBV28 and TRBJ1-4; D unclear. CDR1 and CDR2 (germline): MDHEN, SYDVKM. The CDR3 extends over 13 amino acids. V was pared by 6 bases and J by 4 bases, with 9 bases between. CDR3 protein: CASRNHGNEKLFF. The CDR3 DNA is TGTGCCAGCAGAAACCACGGTAATGAAAAACTGTTTTTT.

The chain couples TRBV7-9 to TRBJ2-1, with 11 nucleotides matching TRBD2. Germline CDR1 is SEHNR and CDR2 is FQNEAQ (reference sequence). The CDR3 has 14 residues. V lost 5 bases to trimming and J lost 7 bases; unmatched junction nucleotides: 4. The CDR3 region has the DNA TGTGCCAGCAGCCCCATAGCGGGAGGGAATGAGCAGTTCTTC. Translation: CASSPIAGGNEQFF.

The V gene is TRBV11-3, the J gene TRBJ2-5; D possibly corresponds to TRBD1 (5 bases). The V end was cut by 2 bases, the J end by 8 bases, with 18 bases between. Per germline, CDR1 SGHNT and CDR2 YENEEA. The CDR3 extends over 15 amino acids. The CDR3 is CASSLSADETATQYF. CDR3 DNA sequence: TGTGCCAGCAGCTTATCAGCCGATGAGACAGCCACCCAGTACTTC.

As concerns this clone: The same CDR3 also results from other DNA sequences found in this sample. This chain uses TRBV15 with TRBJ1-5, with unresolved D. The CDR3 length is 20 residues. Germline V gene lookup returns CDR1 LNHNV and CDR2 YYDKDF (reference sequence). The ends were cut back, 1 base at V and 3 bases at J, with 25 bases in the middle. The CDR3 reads CATSRVPYGELRQYNQPQHF. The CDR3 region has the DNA TGTGCCACCAGCAGAGTGCCATATGGAGAATTGAGGCAGTACAATCAGCCCCAGCATTTT.

The chain's CDR3 is CASSIFRGGTEAFF. The CDR3 DNA reads TGTGCCAGCAGTATCTTTCGGGGGGGCACTGAAGCTTTCTTT. This sequence joins TRBV7-6 and TRBJ1-1; tentatively, D is TRBD1 (5 bases). The CDR3 length is 14 residues. V was cut by 6 bases and J by 4 bases, with 15 bases left in between. CDR1 and CDR2 (germline): SGHVS, FNYEAQ.

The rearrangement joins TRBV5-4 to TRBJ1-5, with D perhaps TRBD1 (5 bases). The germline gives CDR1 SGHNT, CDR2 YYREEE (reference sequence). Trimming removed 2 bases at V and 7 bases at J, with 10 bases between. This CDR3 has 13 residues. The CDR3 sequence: CASSLEGEQPQHF. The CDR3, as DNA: TGTGCCAGCAGCTTAGAAGGGGAACAGCCCCAGCATTTT.